One sample yielded the 25 T cell receptor beta chains listed below, sequenced in a study of technical replicates of blood from several donors. TCRdb's table, derived via immunoSEQ multiplex PCR, lists solely in-frame clones and lacks some. Of more than 65,000 clones in the sample, approximately 94% were seen once. Sequenced input: T cells isolated from PBMCs. Receptors originate from a human donor in good health.

The gene calls are TRBV9 and TRBJ2-7; D gene ambiguous. Germline V gene lookup returns CDR1 SGDLS and CDR2 YYNGEE. This CDR3 spans 14 amino acids. Trimming took 0 bases from V and 5 from J, leaving 12 bases between them. In DNA form, the CDR3 reads TGTGCCAGCAGCGTAGGGGCCTTCGCCCACGAGCAGTACTTC. It specifies CASSVGAFAHEQYF.

The J gene is TRBJ2-1, the V gene TRBV19; 13 positions agree with TRBD2. The germline gives CDR1 LNHDA, CDR2 SQIVND (reference sequence). Germline trimming cut 11 bases from V and 7 bases from J; bases unmatched to any gene: 5. This CDR3 has 13 amino acids. CDR3 protein: CAGRTSGSNEQFF. The DNA of the CDR3 is TGTGCCGGCCGGACTAGCGGGAGTAATGAGCAGTTCTTC. Combining the CDR3 with reference TRBV19 and TRBJ2-1 gives the whole variable domain DGGITQSPKYLFRKEGQNVTLSCEQNLNHDAMYWYRQDPGQGLRLIYYSQIVNDFQKGDIAEGYSVSREKKESFPLTVTSAQKNPTAFYLCAGRTSGSNEQFFGPGTRLTVL.

The chain recombines TRBV28 with TRBJ2-7, with D perhaps matching TRBD1 (5 bases). The germline V gene encodes CDR1 MDHEN and CDR2 SYDVKM. Trimming took 3 bases from V and 3 from J, leaving 12 bases between them. The CDR3 totals 14 residues. The CDR3 DNA reads TGTGCCAGCAGTTTTGCTCCCAGGGACTACGAGCAGTACTTC. This gives the protein CASSFAPRDYEQYF.

V is TRBV15 and J is TRBJ1-1, with 8 bases aligning to TRBD1. The trim removed 1 base at V and 8 bases at J, leaving 0 bases unmatched. The CDR3 is 12 residues long. The germline gives CDR1 LNHNV, CDR2 YYDKDF (reference sequence). The DNA of the CDR3 is TGTGCCACCAGCAGAGGGGACAGGGAAGCTTTCTTT. Translating it yields CATSRGDREAFF. The complete variable domain, with remaining parts taken from reference TRBV15 and TRBJ1-1, reads DAMVIQNPRYQVTQFGKPVTLSCSQTLNHNVMYWYQQKSSQAPKLLFHYYDKDFNNEADTPDNFQSRRPNTSFCFLDIRSPGLGDTAMYLCATSRGDREAFFGQGTRLTVV.

The rearrangement links TRBV9 to TRBJ2-7; 10 nucleotides align to TRBD2. CDR3 size: 16 residues. CDR1 is SGDLS, CDR2 YYNGEE, per germline. The trim removed 0 bases at V and 4 bases at J, leaving 7 bases unmatched. This CDR3 reads CASSVEILAGEYEQYF. For the CDR3, the DNA is TGTGCCAGCAGCGTAGAGATCCTAGCGGGAGAGTACGAGCAGTACTTC.

The rearrangement joins TRBV30 to TRBJ1-4; TRBD1 might be the D (5 bases). Germline CDR1 is GTSNPN and CDR2 is SVGIG (reference sequence). V was clipped by 0 bases and J by 7 bases, with 9 bases between them. The CDR3 loop spans 13 amino acids. The CDR3 loop is CAWSVVGAEKLFF. As DNA, the CDR3 is TGTGCCTGGAGTGTCGTAGGGGCTGAAAAACTGTTTTTT.

This chain joins TRBV10-2 and TRBJ2-4; TRBD2 aligns across 7 bases. CDR3 length: 13 residues. The V gene end was trimmed by 2 bases and the J gene end by 9 bases; junction bases not matched to a gene: 4. The germline V gene has CDR1 WSHSY and CDR2 SAAADI. Written as DNA, the CDR3 is TGCGCCAGCAGTGAGGGGGGGGAGGCCATTCAGTACTTC. Translated, it gives CASSEGGEAIQYF.

As DNA, the CDR3 is TGTGCCACCAGCAGAGGGACAGCGGACTATGGCTACACCTTC. Amino acid sequence: CATSRGTADYGYTF. V and J are TRBV15 and TRBJ1-2, with a weak D call TRBD1 (6 bases). Germline CDR1 reads LNHNV; CDR2 reads YYDKDF (reference sequence). V lost 1 base, J lost 3 bases, and 9 bases lay in between. CDR3 size: 14 residues.

This rearrangement joins TRBV27 to TRBJ2-1; D remains ambiguous. Germline values: CDR1 MNHEY, CDR2 SMNVEV (reference sequence). The CDR3 sequence is 16 residues long. The ends were cut back, 5 bases at V and 0 bases at J, with 14 bases in the middle. The CDR3 nucleotides read TGTGCCAGCAGTCCGGATTTGCGGAGCTCCTACAATGAGCAGTTCTTC. Its translation is CASSPDLRSSYNEQFF.

The chain uses TRBV15 and TRBJ2-7; maybe TRBD2 (6 bases). Germline V gives CDR1 LNHNV, CDR2 YYDKDF (reference sequence). The CDR3 has 15 amino acids. The V end was cut by 0 bases, the J end by 3 bases, with 12 bases between. CDR3 DNA sequence: TGTGCCACCAGCAGAGATAACGAGGGACTCTACGAGCAGTACTTC. This translates into CATSRDNEGLYEQYF. The full variable domain, rest sourced from reference TRBV15 and TRBJ2-7, is DAMVIQNPRYQVTQFGKPVTLSCSQTLNHNVMYWYQQKSSQAPKLLFHYYDKDFNNEADTPDNFQSRRPNTSFCFLDIRSPGLGDTAMYLCATSRDNEGLYEQYFGPGTRLTVT.

This sequence joins TRBV7-2 and TRBJ2-1; TRBD2 agrees at 9 bases. The V and J ends lost 5 bases and 7 bases, in that order; junction bases with no gene match: 12. Germline V lookup: CDR1 SGHTA, CDR2 FQGNSA. CDR3 length equals 16 residues. The CDR3 region has the DNA TGTGCCAGCAGCCGAATGGGGCTAGCGGGAACTAATGAGCAGTTCTTC. This encodes CASSRMGLAGTNEQFF.

The J gene is TRBJ2-3, the V gene TRBV5-1; the D gene is possibly TRBD2 (6 bases). CDR3 length: 15 amino acids. Trimming removed 1 base at V and 3 bases at J, with 12 bases between. Germline V lookup: CDR1 SGHRS, CDR2 YFSETQ. This chain's CDR3 is CASSLQSGLTDTQYF. The CDR3 DNA reads as TGCGCCAGCAGCTTGCAAAGCGGGCTAACAGATACGCAGTATTTT.

The rearrangement joins TRBV4-3 to TRBJ2-7; 9 positions match TRBD2. CDR1 and CDR2 (germline): LGHNA, YSLEER. The CDR3 has 16 amino acids. V lost 0 bases, J lost 5 bases, and 8 bases stayed unmatched. DNA for the CDR3: TGCGCCAGCAGCCAAGATCAGAGCGGGAGGATAAACGAGCAGTACTTC. Translation gives CASSQDQSGRINEQYF.

This clone was found once. The rearrangement links TRBV7-3 to TRBJ2-7; 9 bases agree with TRBD1. The CDR3 is 15 amino acids. From germline, CDR1 is SGHTA and CDR2 FQGTGA. With V trimmed by 2 bases and J by 7 bases, 9 bases remained unmatched. The CDR3, as DNA: TGTGCCAGCAGCTTACTAGGGACAGGGTTCGGTGAGCAGTACTTC. This codes for CASSLLGTGFGEQYF.

V usage is TRBV6-6 and J usage is TRBJ2-7; 9 nucleotides match TRBD2. V lost 9 bases and J lost 0; bases outside the gene matches: 3. The germline V gene encodes CDR1 MNHNY and CDR2 SVGAGI (reference sequence). The CDR3 runs to 13 residues. DNA of the CDR3: TGTGCCAGTGCAGCGGGAGGCTCCTACGAGCAGTACTTC. Its protein product is CASAAGGSYEQYF.

The rearrangement joins TRBV6-4 to TRBJ1-2, with a possible D match to TRBD1 (5 bases). This CDR3 contains 14 residues. Germline V gene sequence: CDR1 MRHNA, CDR2 SNTAGT. Trimming shortened V by 4 bases and J by 5 bases, and 14 bases separated the two germline ends. In DNA, the CDR3 is TGTGCCAGCAGTGTGGAGGGGCAGGGTTATGGCTACACCTTC. Its protein product is CASSVEGQGYGYTF.

The count of this clone is one. The rearrangement links TRBV7-2 to TRBJ2-3; 10 bases align to TRBD1. The junction had 4 bases not matched to a gene; V was cut back by 0 bases and J by 4 bases. Germline V gene data show CDR1 as SGHTA and CDR2 as FQGNSA. The length of the CDR3 is 16 residues. Here the CDR3 DNA reads TGTGCCAGCAGCTTAGCCTCCGGGACAGGGGCAGATACGCAGTATTTT. This translates into CASSLASGTGADTQYF.

The chain recombines TRBV7-2 with TRBJ2-7, with 8 bases fitting TRBD1. The CDR3 totals 14 residues. Germline loops: CDR1 SGHTA, CDR2 FQGNSA. V lost 4 bases and J lost 0; bases outside the gene matches: 2. In DNA form, the CDR3 reads TGTGCCAGCAGCTCAGACAGGGGCTCCTACGAGCAGTACTTC. It yields the protein CASSSDRGSYEQYF.

As DNA, the CDR3 is TGTGCCAGCAGTTTGAGGTCCGATACGCAGTATTTT. This gives the protein CASSLRSDTQYF. V is TRBV28 and J is TRBJ2-3; no reliable D call. The germline V and J ends were trimmed by 3 bases and 6 bases, with 7 bases remaining between them. The V gene's germline CDR1 is MDHEN and CDR2 SYDVKM. CDR3 length: 12 residues.

The chain joins TRBV11-2 to TRBJ2-4; D is perhaps TRBD2 (6 bases). Germline CDR1 and CDR2: SGHAT and FQNNGV. The CDR3 extends over 18 amino acids. Trimming removed 4 bases from V and 1 base from J, with 20 bases in between. CDR3 sequence reads: CASSSIKFGGRAKNIQYF. The CDR3 coding sequence is TGTGCCAGCAGCTCCATAAAGTTCGGGGGTCGGGCCAAAAACATTCAGTACTTC.

The rearrangement links TRBV29-1 to TRBJ2-7, with 11 bases aligning to TRBD1. Germline CDR1 is SQVTM and CDR2 is ANQGSEA. V trimming: 4 bases; J trimming: 10 bases; junction bases outside the gene matches: 12. This CDR3 spans 14 amino acids. The CDR3 nucleotides are TGCAGCGTTGGCCGGACAGGGGGCGAATTGGGTCAGTACTTC. It is translated as CSVGRTGGELGQYF.

The rearrangement uses TRBV19 and TRBJ2-7; tentative D call: TRBD2 (5 bases). Trimming took 8 bases from V and 2 from J, leaving 13 bases between them. CDR3 length equals 13 residues. CDR1 and CDR2 from the germline V gene are LNHDA and SQIVND (reference sequence). The CDR3: CASGLTPAYEQYF. In DNA form, the CDR3 reads TGTGCCAGTGGACTTACCCCAGCCTACGAGCAGTACTTC.

J is TRBJ2-1 and V is TRBV5-4, with D maybe TRBD1 (7 bases). The V and J ends lost 6 bases and 7 bases respectively, with 23 bases between them. CDR1 SGHNT and CDR2 YYREEE come from the germline V gene (reference sequence). The CDR3 spans 16 residues. As DNA, the CDR3 is TGTGCCAGCATAGTGGACAGGCTTCGAGGGGGGAATGAGCAGTTCTTC. It yields the protein CASIVDRLRGGNEQFF. Full variable domain (outside the CDR3, taken from reference TRBV5-4 and TRBJ2-1): ETGVTQSPTHLIKTRGQQVTLRCSSQSGHNTVSWYQQALGQGPQFIFQYYREEENGRGNFPPRFSGLQFPNYSSELNVNALELDDSALYLCASIVDRLRGGNEQFFGPGTRLTVL.

The CDR3 nucleotides are TGCGCCAGCAGCTTGGCCCGACAGGGTAGCACTGAAGCTTTCTTT. Its translation: CASSLARQGSTEAFF. This chain links TRBV5-1 with TRBJ1-1; 7 bases fit TRBD1. The germline V gene has CDR1 SGHRS and CDR2 YFSETQ. V was clipped by 0 bases and J by 4 bases; unmatched bases: 6. There are 15 residues in the CDR3.

This chain uses TRBV9 with TRBJ1-2, with a weak D call TRBD1 (6 bases). V shed 3 bases and J shed 4 bases, with 10 bases lying between them. The CDR3 sequence is 13 residues long. In germline, CDR1 is SGDLS, CDR2 YYNGEE. In nucleotides, the CDR3 is TGTGCCAGCAGCGCACAGGGCAGCTATGGCTACACCTTC. It is translated as CASSAQGSYGYTF.